A single sample is the source of the 2 T cell receptor beta chains below, sequenced in a study of cytomegalovirus exposure and HLA in healthy donors (dated by TCRdb to the late 2010s). Library preparation was by the immunoSEQ multiplex PCR assay. A mixture of 60 forward primers for TCR Vbeta segments and 13 reverse primers for TCR Jbeta segments was used in the multiplex PCR. TCRdb provides this immuneACCESS table in a form limited to in-frame rearrangements. Some clones are lacking; in checked studies, under half of them reflect an unresolved V gene, and why the rest are absent is not known. Here the sample has some 190,000 clones; 70% to 75% occur a single time. The ten largest account for approximately 4.8% of the sample. Sample: PBMCs. The origin of the receptors is a man aged 25 to 40 in good health and CMV-seropositive.

As regards this clone: Other DNA sequences within the sample encode an identical CDR3. The gene calls are TRBV15 and TRBJ2-7; TRBD1 might be the D (6 bases). Trimming removed 0 bases at V and 1 base at J, with 7 bases between. From germline, CDR1 is LNHNV and CDR2 YYDKDF (reference sequence). The CDR3 consists of 14 residues. The CDR3 spells CATSRDRGSYEQYF. The CDR3 region has the DNA TGTGCCACCAGCAGAGACAGGGGTTCCTACGAGCAGTACTTC. Looking up the rest from reference TRBV15 and TRBJ2-7 gives the full variable domain: DAMVIQNPRYQVTQFGKPVTLSCSQTLNHNVMYWYQQKSSQAPKLLFHYYDKDFNNEADTPDNFQSRRPNTSFCFLDIRSPGLGDTAMYLCATSRDRGSYEQYFGPGTRLTVT.

This chain links TRBV6-5 with TRBJ1-5, with no clear D. This CDR3 has 14 residues. Germline V lookup: CDR1 MNHEY, CDR2 SVGAGI. Trimming cost V 6 bases and J 6 bases, with 15 bases left between them. CDR3 nucleotides: TGTGCCAGCAGGTTACGAGAGAGAGGTCAGCCCCAGCATTTT. It yields the protein CASRLRERGQPQHF.